The 2 T cell receptor beta chains presented below share a single source sample, sequenced in a study of blood T cell repertoires in COVID-19. Data came from immunoSEQ multiplex PCR; TCRdb stores just in-frame clones and leaves some out. The profile shows about 60,000 clones, 75% to 90% of them singletons. The sample was peripheral blood. The source is a human donor with active COVID-19. The donor label of this sample is uncertain.

The chain recombines TRBV6-5 with TRBJ2-7; 12 nucleotides match TRBD2. V gave up 0 bases and J gave up 3 bases; unmatched junction bases: 0. Germline-derived CDR1 and CDR2 are MNHEY and SVGAGI. CDR3 length: 15 amino acids. CDR3 amino acids: CASSYSTSGSYEQYF. CDR3 DNA sequence: TGTGCCAGCAGTTACTCGACTAGCGGGAGCTACGAGCAGTACTTC.

A single count supports this clone. J is TRBJ2-2 and V is TRBV29-1, with a weak D call TRBD1 (6 bases). This CDR3 contains 13 residues. Trimming pared 7 bases from V and 3 bases from J, leaving 12 bases between. Germline lookup yields CDR1 SQVTM and CDR2 ANQGSEA. The CDR3 bases are TGCAGCGGACAACAGGGTTACACCGGGGAGCTGTTTTTT. It translates to CSGQQGYTGELFF.